This section outlines one T cell receptor (beta chain) sequence together with its context. The antigen remains undetermined. The source of the sample is a study of OX40 agonist ivuxolimab in advanced cancers. Using immunoSEQ multiplex PCR, the repertoire was profiled, and TCRdb retains in-frame clones only, with some absent. The sample consists of approximately 52,000 clones, roughly 85% of them appearing once. Whole-study findings and limits: Low normalized T-cell clonal expansion was also seen in some nonresponders. Both blood CD4+ and CD8+ T cells showed clonal growth by week 6 at 0.1 to 3.0 mg/kg.

The source is an adult with an advanced solid tumor such as melanoma, head and neck, liver or kidney cancer. Sequencing used CD4+ or CD8+ T cells sorted from blood, obtained in a trial of the OX40 agonist ivuxolimab.

CDR3 protein: CASSMLAAAGYNYGYTF. In nucleotides, the CDR3 is TGTGCCAGTAGTATGCTGGCAGCGGCAGGCTATAACTATGGCTACACCTTC. The chain joins TRBV19 to TRBJ1-2; D uncertain. CDR1 and CDR2 from the germline V gene are LNHDA and SQIVND (reference sequence). This CDR3 has 17 residues. V lost 3 bases and J 1 base, leaving 18 bases between the germline ends.